The 13 T cell receptor beta chains below come from one sample, sequenced in a study of OX40 agonist ivuxolimab in advanced cancers. Libraries were prepared by immunoSEQ multiplex PCR; TCRdb keeps only in-frame clonotypes and omits some of them. This sample has 71,000 or so clones, with about 89% found just once. The source was CD4+ or CD8+ T cells sorted from blood, collected in a trial of the OX40 agonist ivuxolimab. Receptor source: an adult with an advanced solid tumor such as melanoma, head and neck, liver or kidney cancer.

The chain recombines TRBV5-4 with TRBJ1-1; 10 bases are shared with TRBD1. V was pared by 4 bases and J by 0 bases, with 12 bases of the junction left unmatched. This CDR3 region has 18 residues. The germline V gene encodes CDR1 SGHNT and CDR2 YYREEE (reference sequence). The CDR3 sequence: CASSGGLRGQGLNTEAFF. Here the CDR3 DNA reads TGTGCCAGCAGCGGCGGGCTTCGGGGACAGGGGCTGAACACTGAAGCTTTCTTT. The whole variable domain, remainder taken from reference TRBV5-4 and TRBJ1-1, is ETGVTQSPTHLIKTRGQQVTLRCSSQSGHNTVSWYQQALGQGPQFIFQYYREEENGRGNFPPRFSGLQFPNYSSELNVNALELDDSALYLCASSGGLRGQGLNTEAFFGQGTRLTVV.

This sequence joins TRBV5-5 and TRBJ2-1, with D unclear. Trimming shortened V by 4 bases and J by 4 bases, and 15 bases separated the two germline ends. The germline V gene encodes CDR1 SGHKS and CDR2 YYEKEE (reference sequence). This CDR3 is 15 amino acids long. This CDR3 is CASSNQGADYNEQFF. The CDR3 bases are TGTGCCAGCAGCAACCAAGGCGCCGATTACAATGAGCAGTTCTTC.

This clone was recorded once. The chain has TRBV5-1 and TRBJ1-1; TRBD1 agrees at 8 bases. The CDR3 spans 14 residues. V trimming: 4 bases; J trimming: 6 bases; junction bases outside the gene matches: 8. Per germline, CDR1 SGHRS and CDR2 YFSETQ. Here the CDR3 reads CASSLDGRGPEAFF. CDR3 nucleotide sequence: TGCGCCAGCAGCCTTGACGGCAGGGGGCCTGAAGCTTTCTTT.

V usage is TRBV5-1 and J usage is TRBJ1-1; no clear D. The CDR3 runs to 14 residues. Trimming removed 4 bases at V and 5 bases at J, with 15 bases between. Germline CDR1 reads SGHRS; CDR2 reads YFSETQ. The CDR3 reads CASSLQVSGTEAFF. CDR3 DNA sequence: TGCGCCAGCAGCCTCCAGGTCAGTGGGACTGAAGCTTTCTTT.

The chain has TRBV6-5 and TRBJ2-2, with D tentatively TRBD1 (5 bases). V lost 6 bases and J 8 bases, leaving 19 bases between the germline ends. The CDR3 length is 15 residues. Germline CDR1 is MNHEY and CDR2 is SVGAGI. The CDR3 DNA reads TGTGCCAGCAGCCACAGGCCGGCGGTTGAGGGGGAGCTGTTTTTT. It is translated as CASSHRPAVEGELFF.

The V call is TRBV28, the J call TRBJ1-2; D is possibly TRBD1 (6 bases). Germline CDR1 reads MDHEN; CDR2 reads SYDVKM. This CDR3 spans 13 amino acids. Trimming removed 4 bases at V and 4 bases at J, with 10 bases between. The CDR3 reads CASSSTGLYGYTF. Written as DNA, the CDR3 is TGTGCCAGCAGTTCAACAGGGCTCTATGGCTACACCTTC.

The chain carries TRBV10-3 and TRBJ2-1; 8 bases line up with TRBD2. The CDR3 runs to 15 residues. Trimming at V came to 6 bases and at J to 5 bases, leaving 9 bases not matched to a gene. Per germline, CDR1 ENHRY and CDR2 SYGVKD. The CDR3 nucleotides read TGTGCCATCAGGAGGTCGCCGGGACTAGACAATGAGCAGTTCTTC. Its translation is CAIRRSPGLDNEQFF.

V and J are TRBV18 and TRBJ1-2, with D unresolved. The CDR3 sequence is 11 residues long. V gave up 2 bases and J gave up 6 bases, with 4 bases separating them. CDR1 is KGHSH, CDR2 LQKENI, per germline. The CDR3 nucleotides read TGTGCCAGCTCACCAATCAATGGCTACACCTTC. Amino acids: CASSPINGYTF.

This clone has just a few counts. The chain employs TRBV9 and TRBJ1-2; perhaps TRBD1 as D (6 bases). Trimming cost V 0 bases and J 5 bases, with 11 bases left between them. Germline CDR1 and CDR2: SGDLS and YYNGEE. This CDR3 region has 14 residues. Here the CDR3 DNA reads TGTGCCAGCAGCGTAGGTACAGGGCATTATGGCTACACCTTC. Its protein is CASSVGTGHYGYTF.

The chain couples TRBV7-2 to TRBJ2-1, with 9 bases matching TRBD2. Germline trimming cut 0 bases from V and 4 bases from J; bases unmatched to any gene: 7. The germline gives CDR1 SGHTA, CDR2 FQGNSA. There are 17 residues in the CDR3. CDR3 DNA: TGTGCCAGCAGCTTAGCACAAGCGGGAGGTCTATACAATGAGCAGTTCTTC. The encoded protein is CASSLAQAGGLYNEQFF.

The CDR3 nucleotides read TGTGCCAGCAGCCCCCCGGGGGGAAAACTGTTTTTT. It encodes CASSPPGGKLFF. The chain carries TRBV28 and TRBJ1-4, with TRBD1 as a possible D gene (5 bases). The CDR3 runs 12 residues. With 6 bases removed from V and 10 bases from J, the gap between germline ends came to 12 bases. From germline, CDR1 is MDHEN and CDR2 SYDVKM.

V gene TRBV27 combines with J gene TRBJ2-2, with 8 bases aligning to TRBD2. J gave up 7 bases and V 3 bases, and 4 bases lay outside the gene matches. Germline V gene lookup returns CDR1 MNHEY and CDR2 SMNVEV (reference sequence). This CDR3 has 14 amino acids. Written as DNA, the CDR3 is TGTGCCAGCAGTTTGCTAGCGGGCGTCGGGGAGCTGTTTTTT. This encodes CASSLLAGVGELFF.

The rearrangement joins TRBV19 to TRBJ2-7; 11 bases are a match to TRBD2. Trimming cost V 3 bases and J 6 bases; bases outside gene matches: 7. CDR1 LNHDA and CDR2 SQIVND come from the germline V gene (reference sequence). This CDR3 is built from 15 residues. CDR3: CASSMVTSGIGEQYF. The CDR3 DNA sequence: TGTGCCAGTAGTATGGTGACTAGCGGGATTGGCGAGCAGTACTTC.